A single sample is the source of the 2 T cell receptor beta chains below, sequenced in a study of blood T cells in healthy people across ages. Primers used in a second PCR of about 6 to 12 cycles were a sample-barcoded 5' primer and a J-beta primer mix. In TCRdb, the 5' RACE reads were re-called with MiXCR into one record per CDR3 protein. The data hold roughly 700,000 distinct CDR3 sequences, with around 32% observed a single time. The sample comprised blood. All receptors derive from a woman older than 75 in good health.

This clonotype was counted between two and nine times. This may arise from a read error, as a much more abundant clone is one base away. The chain employs TRBV5-4 and TRBJ2-3; TRBD2 matches 9 bases. CDR1 is SGHNT, CDR2 YYREEE, per germline (reference sequence). The CDR3 loop spans 15 amino acids. The CDR3 nucleotides are TGTGCCGGCAGCCCCGGGACTAGCTATTCAGATACGCAGTATTTT. Translated, it gives CAGSPGTSYSDTQYF. Based on the CDR3 plus reference TRBV5-4 and TRBJ2-3, the full variable domain is ETGVTQSPTHLIKTRGQQVTLRCSSQSGHNTVSWYQQALGQGPQFIFQYYREEENGRGNFPPRFSGLQFPNYSSELNVNALELDDSALYLCAGSPGTSYSDTQYFGPGTRLTVL.

In the case of this clonotype: A clone one base away is much larger, so this may be a read error. V gene TRBV20-1 combines with J gene TRBJ2-7; TRBD1 aligns across 10 bases. CDR3 length: 13 amino acids. Trimming took 6 bases from V and 3 from J; bases not matched to a gene: 5. Per the germline V gene, CDR1 is DFQATT and CDR2 is SNEGSKA (reference sequence). The CDR3 nucleotides read TGCAGTGCCCCCGGGACAGGGGACTACGAGCAGTACTTC. It is translated as CSAPGTGDYEQYF.